Only a few counts were recorded for the clone carrying this TCR beta chain. Antigen specificity is unknown. V gave up 5 bases and J gave up 6 bases; unmatched junction bases: 12. The CDR3 has 15 residues. Per the germline V gene, CDR1 is KGHSH and CDR2 is LQKENI. This sample is part of a study of cytomegalovirus exposure and HLA in healthy donors. Turning to the study itself: A prior analysis found 95 million to 140 million unique TCR beta sequences from approximately 190 million T cells.

Study-wide results and caveats: Per published reports, the classifier diagnosed cytomegalovirus status with high specificity and sensitivity.

This PCR relied on a set of 60 Vbeta primers and 13 Jbeta primers. The assay was immunoSEQ multiplex PCR, and TCRdb's table has in-frame clones only and misses some. The table includes tens of thousands of clones, more than 60% detected once. V usage is TRBV18 and J usage is TRBJ2-7, with 8 bases lining up with TRBD1. This receptor was identified in a man aged 50-59 years in good health and CMV-seropositive. Sequencing was performed on PBMCs. The CDR3 reads CASSGTTGVMREQYF. In nucleotides, the CDR3 is TGTGCCAGCTCAGGGACGACAGGGGTCATGCGCGAGCAGTACTTC.